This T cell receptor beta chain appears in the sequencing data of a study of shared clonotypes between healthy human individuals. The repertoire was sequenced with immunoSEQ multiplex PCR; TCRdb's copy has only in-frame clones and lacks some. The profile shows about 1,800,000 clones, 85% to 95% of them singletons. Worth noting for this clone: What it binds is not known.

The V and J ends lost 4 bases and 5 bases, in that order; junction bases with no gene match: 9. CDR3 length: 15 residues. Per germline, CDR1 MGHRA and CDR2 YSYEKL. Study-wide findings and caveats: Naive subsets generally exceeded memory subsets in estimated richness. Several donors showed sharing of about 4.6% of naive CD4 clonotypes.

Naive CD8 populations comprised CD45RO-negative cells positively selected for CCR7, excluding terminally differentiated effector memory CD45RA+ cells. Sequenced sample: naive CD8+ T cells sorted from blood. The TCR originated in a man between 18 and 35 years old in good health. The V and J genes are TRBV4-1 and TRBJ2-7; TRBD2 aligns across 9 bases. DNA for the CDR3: TGCGCCAGCAGCCCACTGGCGGGGGGGCCCAACGAGCAGTACTTC. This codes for CASSPLAGGPNEQYF.